The 21 T cell receptor beta chains reported below all come from one sample, sequenced in a study of T cells after yellow fever vaccination. Using its own MiXCR run on the 5' RACE reads, TCRdb lists one record per CDR3 protein. This table has 300,000 to 400,000 distinct CDR3 sequences, about 10% appearing once. The specimen was CD4+ T cells sorted from PBMCs, collected 45 days after the yellow fever booster vaccination. The receptors originated from a man aged 18 to 30 who received the YFV17D yellow fever vaccine.

This clonotype was detected a few times. V gene TRBV9 combines with J gene TRBJ1-3; 9 bases are a match to TRBD1. The CDR3 covers 15 residues. Germline-derived CDR1 and CDR2 are SGDLS and YYNGEE. J lost 8 bases, V lost 4 bases, and 10 bases had no gene match. The CDR3: CASSTRQGVVDTIYF. The CDR3 nucleotides read TGTGCCAGCAGCACCCGACAGGGGGTCGTGGACACCATATATTTT.

This clonotype was seen a handful of times. The rearrangement uses TRBV30 and TRBJ1-5; D remains unclear. Germline V gives CDR1 GTSNPN, CDR2 SVGIG (reference sequence). The V and J ends lost 0 bases and 6 bases respectively, with 9 bases between them. CDR3 length equals 13 residues. The CDR3 sequence: CAWSVQGTQPQHF. DNA of the CDR3: TGTGCCTGGAGTGTACAAGGAACTCAGCCCCAGCATTTT.

This clonotype appeared a few times. The V gene is TRBV9, the J gene TRBJ1-4; D remains unclear. Germline V CDR1 and CDR2: SGDLS, YYNGEE. V was clipped by 1 base and J by 8 bases, with 9 bases between them. This CDR3 has 13 residues. In DNA, the CDR3 is TGTGCCAGCAGCGTATCGGTCGAGGAAAAACTGTTTTTT. It is translated as CASSVSVEEKLFF. Full variable domain (rest looked up from reference TRBV9 and TRBJ1-4): DSGVTQTPKHLITATGQRVTLRCSPRSGDLSVYWYQQSLDQGLQFLIQYYNGEERAKGNILERFSAQQFPDLHSELNLSSLELGDSALYFCASSVSVEEKLFFGSGTQLSVL.

This clonotype was observed a few times. The rearrangement uses TRBV20-1 and TRBJ1-2, with D possibly matching TRBD1 (6 bases). From germline, CDR1 is DFQATT and CDR2 SNEGSKA (reference sequence). CDR3 size: 16 residues. Trimming cost V 6 bases and J 0 bases, with 20 bases left between them. CDR3 coding DNA: TGCAGTGCCCACCGGGGGTCGACAGGTCCTAACTATGGCTACACCTTC. Its translation: CSAHRGSTGPNYGYTF.

J is TRBJ2-1 and V is TRBV20-1, with 13 bases that match TRBD2. With 2 bases clipped from V and 6 bases from J, the junction kept 13 bases outside the gene matches. Looked up from germline, CDR1 is DFQATT and CDR2 is SNEGSKA (reference sequence). This CDR3 has 18 residues. The CDR3 reads CSARRRLAGGPFINEQFF. DNA of the CDR3: TGCAGTGCTAGACGGAGACTAGCGGGGGGCCCATTCATCAATGAGCAGTTCTTC.

Only a few counts were recorded for this clonotype. This sequence joins TRBV7-2 and TRBJ2-1; TRBD1 aligns across 10 bases. Germline values: CDR1 SGHTA, CDR2 FQGNSA. The CDR3 is 21 amino acids. With 2 bases clipped from V and 0 bases from J, the junction kept 16 bases outside the gene matches. The CDR3: CASSLIPVGQGGYSSYNEQFF. In DNA, the CDR3 is TGTGCCAGCAGCTTAATCCCTGTCGGACAGGGGGGTTACAGCTCCTACAATGAGCAGTTCTTC.

This clonotype has only a few counts. V and J are TRBV28 and TRBJ2-1; tentatively, D is TRBD2 (6 bases). V lost 2 bases and J 8 bases, leaving 10 bases between the germline ends. Per the germline V gene, CDR1 is MDHEN and CDR2 is SYDVKM. CDR3 length: 13 amino acids. CDR3 sequence (DNA): TGTGCCAGCAGTTTAGGAGGGGACGATGAGCAGTTCTTC. It yields the protein CASSLGGDDEQFF. Combining the CDR3 with reference TRBV28 and TRBJ2-1 gives the whole variable domain DVKVTQSSRYLVKRTGEKVFLECVQDMDHENMFWYRQDPGLGLRLIYFSYDVKMKEKGDIPEGYSVSREKKERFSLILESASTNQTSMYLCASSLGGDDEQFFGPGTRLTVL.

This clonotype was counted a few times. The V gene is TRBV29-1, the J gene TRBJ1-1; no clear D gene. The germline gives CDR1 SQVTM, CDR2 ANQGSEA. The germline V and J ends were trimmed by 4 bases and 0 bases, with 9 bases remaining between them. CDR3 length: 13 amino acids. The CDR3 sequence: CSVGAGLNTEAFF. In DNA, the CDR3 is TGCAGCGTTGGGGCAGGCTTGAACACTGAAGCTTTCTTT.

This clonotype was observed a few times. The chain links TRBV5-1 to TRBJ2-2; D perhaps matches TRBD1 (5 bases). Germline-derived CDR1 and CDR2 are SGHRS and YFSETQ. Trimming took off 4 bases at V and 3 bases at J, with 10 bases between the two ends. The CDR3 length is 14 residues. In nucleotides, the CDR3 is TGCGCCAGCAGCCCTGACAGCCACACCGGGGAGCTGTTTTTT. Its translation: CASSPDSHTGELFF.

Only a few counts were recorded for this clonotype. The chain carries TRBV7-8 and TRBJ1-1; tentative D call: TRBD1 (5 bases). Germline loops: CDR1 SGHVS, CDR2 FQNEAQ. This CDR3 is built from 14 residues. V gave up 2 bases and J gave up 4 bases, with 11 bases separating them. CDR3 in DNA: TGTGCCAGCAGCTTACAGGGAGTAATCACTGAAGCTTTCTTT. Translating gives CASSLQGVITEAFF.

Ten or more counts support this clonotype. The chain carries TRBV9 and TRBJ1-2; D unresolved. The germline V and J ends were trimmed by 0 bases and 1 base, with 4 bases remaining between them. The germline V gene encodes CDR1 SGDLS and CDR2 YYNGEE. CDR3 length equals 13 residues. CDR3 protein: CASSVVLNYGYTF. The CDR3 DNA reads TGTGCCAGCAGCGTAGTGCTTAACTATGGCTACACCTTC.

The table lists this clonotype with a few counts. The rearrangement links TRBV30 to TRBJ1-1; no reliable D call. CDR1 is GTSNPN and CDR2 is SVGIG in the germline V gene (reference sequence). This CDR3 has 13 residues. Trimming shortened V by 2 bases and J by 0 bases, and 7 bases separated the two germline ends. The CDR3 here is CAWSLQLNTEAFF. The CDR3 DNA sequence: TGTGCCTGGAGTTTACAGTTGAACACTGAAGCTTTCTTT.

This chain joins TRBV6-5 and TRBJ1-2; 7 nucleotides line up with TRBD1. The CDR3 covers 15 residues. Germline V gene sequence: CDR1 MNHEY, CDR2 SVGAGI. The junction had 3 bases not matched to a gene; V was cut back by 0 bases and J by 2 bases. DNA of the CDR3: TGTGCCAGCAGTTACTCCGGGACAGAGAACTATGGCTACACCTTC. Residues: CASSYSGTENYGYTF.

This clonotype has more than one count but fewer than ten. A single base separates this from a much larger clone, so it may be a read error. This sequence joins TRBV7-2 and TRBJ2-7; 10 bases map to TRBD1. Germline V gene data show CDR1 as SGHTA and CDR2 as FQGNSA. V was pared by 4 bases and J by 6 bases, with 0 bases of the junction left unmatched. The CDR3 has 12 amino acids. Here the CDR3 reads CASSWDRGEQYF. DNA of the CDR3: TGTGCCAGCAGCTGGGACAGGGGCGAGCAGTACTTC.

This rearrangement joins TRBV5-1 to TRBJ1-1; D is perhaps TRBD1 (6 bases). Trimming took 0 bases from V and 5 from J, leaving 17 bases between them. CDR1 is SGHRS and CDR2 is YFSETQ in the germline V gene. The CDR3 is 16 residues long. The CDR3 reads CASSLAGTLRGTEAFF. The DNA of the CDR3 is TGCGCCAGCAGCTTGGCCGGGACACTCAGAGGGACTGAAGCTTTCTTT.

This chain joins TRBV7-2 and TRBJ2-3, with D possibly being TRBD1 (6 bases). Germline V lookup: CDR1 SGHTA, CDR2 FQGNSA. The CDR3 spans 14 residues. Deletions cut 5 bases from V and 4 bases from J, with 13 bases between. Here the CDR3 reads CASSTQTGPDTQYF. CDR3 DNA sequence: TGTGCCAGCAGCACCCAGACAGGTCCAGATACGCAGTATTTT.

In this sample, this clonotype turned up many times. This chain joins TRBV4-3 and TRBJ2-3; the D gene is possibly TRBD1 (5 bases). V gave up 3 bases and J gave up 1 base, with 8 bases separating them. CDR3 length equals 14 residues. Germline CDR1 and CDR2: LGHNA and YSLEER. The CDR3 reads CASSQQGGTDTQYF. The CDR3 nucleotides are TGCGCCAGCAGCCAGCAGGGTGGCACAGATACGCAGTATTTT.

In this sample, this clonotype turned up a few times. The genes are TRBV7-2 and TRBJ2-4; a possible D gene is TRBD1 (6 bases). Between the trimmed V and J ends, which lost 8 bases and 8 bases, there was a span of 13 bases. Per the germline V gene, CDR1 is SGHTA and CDR2 is FQGNSA. This CDR3 is 12 amino acids long. DNA for the CDR3: TGTGCCAGCGGCCATACAGGGTACATTCAGTACTTC. Translated: CASGHTGYIQYF.

This clonotype was recorded a few times. J is TRBJ1-3 and V is TRBV5-6; 9 nucleotides line up with TRBD1. The germline gives CDR1 SGHDT, CDR2 YYEEEE. The CDR3 contains 14 residues. V lost 3 bases to trimming and J lost 3 bases; unmatched junction nucleotides: 1. This chain's CDR3 is CASSSTGGGNTIYF. The CDR3 region has the DNA TGTGCCAGCAGCTCGACAGGGGGTGGAAACACCATATATTTT.

The chain is built from TRBV19 and TRBJ2-2; perhaps D is TRBD1 or TRBD2 (5 bases each). Per germline, CDR1 LNHDA and CDR2 SQIVND (reference sequence). V lost 3 bases and J lost 5, with 10 bases in between. The CDR3 extends over 14 amino acids. The CDR3 region has the DNA TGTGCCAGTAGTATTTCGGGGCCGACCGGGGAGCTGTTTTTT. Translated: CASSISGPTGELFF.

The chain couples TRBV6-5 to TRBJ1-4, with a weak D call TRBD1 (5 bases). Trimming cost V 1 base and J 3 bases, with 18 bases left between them. CDR1 is MNHEY, CDR2 SVGAGI, per germline. This CDR3 is built from 18 residues. The CDR3 loop reads CASSYFVGVVGANEKLFF. CDR3 coding DNA: TGTGCCAGCAGTTACTTCGTAGGGGTGGTAGGGGCTAATGAAAAACTGTTTTTT.